Following are 17 T cell receptor beta chains from one sample sequenced in a study of shared clonotypes between healthy human individuals (dated by TCRdb to 2018 to 2021). Library preparation used the immunoSEQ multiplex PCR assay. What TCRdb holds here is the immuneACCESS table cut down to in-frame rearrangements. Part of the clones is not present; checked against another copy, under half of the missing clones reflect an unresolved V gene, and the others are unexplained. Counted in this sample were approximately 1.9 million clones; over 85% of them appeared once. The top ten constitute approximately 1.6% of the sample. For the CD8 naive samples, CD45RO-negative cells were positively selected for CCR7, yielding a CD45RA+CCR7+ population from which TemRA cells were excluded. Input material: naive CD8+ T cells from PBMCs. Explained via the paper, the cell subset or site label denotes: CD45RA+CCR7+. These TCRs come from a man younger than 35 in good health. Some clones in this sample may be carry-over from other donors' samples.

This sequence joins TRBV7-6 and TRBJ2-7; no definite D call. Germline CDR1 reads SGHVS; CDR2 reads FNYEAQ. V lost 0 bases and J 2 bases, leaving 5 bases between the germline ends. This CDR3 comprises 13 residues. CDR3 in amino acids: CASSLARPYEQYF. DNA of the CDR3: TGTGCCAGCAGCTTAGCTAGACCCTACGAGCAGTACTTC.

The rearrangement uses TRBV27 and TRBJ2-7; tentative D call: TRBD1 (6 bases). This CDR3 is 14 amino acids long. Per germline, CDR1 MNHEY and CDR2 SMNVEV (reference sequence). Trimming left V 5 bases short and J 3 bases short, with 14 bases between. Here the CDR3 reads CASSLGTRGYEQYF. CDR3 DNA sequence: TGTGCCAGCAGTCTCGGGACAAGGGGCTACGAGCAGTACTTC.

CDR3 DNA: TGTGCCAGCAGCTGGGGCAGGAGATCCTACAATGAGCAGTTCTTC. It specifies CASSWGRRSYNEQFF. J is TRBJ2-1 and V is TRBV14, with a possible D match to TRBD1 (5 bases). CDR1 and CDR2 from the germline V gene are SGHDN and FVKESK. CDR3 size: 15 residues. Trimming left V 5 bases short and J 1 base short, with 12 bases between.

This sequence joins TRBV30 and TRBJ1-4, with 8 bases identical to TRBD1. The CDR3 consists of 15 residues. Germline CDR1 and CDR2: GTSNPN and SVGIG (reference sequence). Losses at the gene ends were 0 bases for V and 5 bases for J; bases not matched to a gene: 5. The CDR3 coding sequence is TGTGCCTGGAGTGTATGGACAGGGATAAATGAAAAACTGTTTTTT. It yields the protein CAWSVWTGINEKLFF.

The V and J genes are TRBV28 and TRBJ2-2; no clear D. The CDR3 is made up of 14 amino acids. CDR1 is MDHEN and CDR2 is SYDVKM in the germline V gene. Deletions cut 4 bases from V and 5 bases from J, with 11 bases between. CDR3 DNA: TGTGCCAGCAGTTGGGCAGAAGGAACCGGGGAGCTGTTTTTT. This sequence encodes CASSWAEGTGELFF.

The chain is built from TRBV5-6 and TRBJ2-7; 7 bases line up with TRBD1. After removal of 3 bases from V and 2 bases from J, the junction contained 8 bases not matched to a gene. This CDR3 region has 15 residues. Germline V gene lookup returns CDR1 SGHDT and CDR2 YYEEEE. CDR3 in DNA: TGTGCCAGCAGCTCGTGGGACAGTTATACCTACGAGCAGTACTTC. Residues: CASSSWDSYTYEQYF.

The rearrangement links TRBV27 to TRBJ2-1; D unresolved. V lost 7 bases and J 7 bases, leaving 32 bases between the germline ends. CDR3 size: 19 residues. Germline V CDR1 and CDR2: MNHEY, SMNVEV (reference sequence). CDR3 in amino acids: CASTRLNAKNPNNRNEQFF. The CDR3 region has the DNA TGTGCCAGCACGCGCCTCAACGCAAAAAACCCAAATAATAGGAATGAGCAGTTCTTC.

V usage is TRBV7-9 and J usage is TRBJ1-1, with unresolved D. V lost 1 base to trimming and J lost 0 bases, with 9 bases between them. The CDR3 sequence is 15 residues long. Germline lookup yields CDR1 SEHNR and CDR2 FQNEAQ (reference sequence). The CDR3 spells CASSLEAGLNTEAFF. The CDR3 DNA reads as TGTGCCAGCAGCTTAGAAGCAGGCTTGAACACTGAAGCTTTCTTT. Variable domain in full (rest from reference TRBV7-9 and TRBJ1-1): DTGVSQNPRHKITKRGQNVTFRCDPISEHNRLYWYRQTLGQGPEFLTYFQNEAQLEKSRLLSDRFSAERPKGSFSTLEIQRTEQGDSAMYLCASSLEAGLNTEAFFGQGTRLTVV.

The rearrangement links TRBV4-1 to TRBJ2-3, with D maybe TRBD1 (6 bases). Trimming removed 2 bases from V and 4 bases from J, with 10 bases in between. The CDR3 consists of 14 residues. Germline V gene lookup returns CDR1 MGHRA and CDR2 YSYEKL. The CDR3 loop reads CASSQWGRADTQYF. The CDR3 DNA sequence: TGCGCCAGCAGCCAATGGGGGCGGGCAGATACGCAGTATTTT.

This chain links TRBV5-4 with TRBJ2-7; D is uncertain. Trimming pared 0 bases from V and 3 bases from J, leaving 7 bases between. This CDR3 has 13 amino acids. In germline, CDR1 is SGHNT, CDR2 YYREEE (reference sequence). The CDR3 region is CASSLDTNYEQYF. CDR3 coding DNA: TGTGCCAGCAGCTTGGACACGAACTACGAGCAGTACTTC.

This chain uses TRBV21-1 with TRBJ2-7; the D call of TRBD1 is as the table states it, not checked on the DNA. TRBV21-1 is a listed pseudogene. The CDR3 is made up of 15 amino acids. The CDR3 sequence: CASSKGTDRDYEQYF. The CDR3 bases are TGTGCCAGCAGCAAAGGTACAGATAGAGACTACGAGCAGTACTTC.

The chain joins TRBV4-1 to TRBJ2-4; D remains ambiguous. Germline V gene data show CDR1 as MGHRA and CDR2 as YSYEKL. There are 15 residues in the CDR3. V shed 0 bases and J shed 0 bases, with 6 bases lying between them. The CDR3 DNA follows: TGCGCCAGCAGCCAAGATGGTCTAGCCAAAAACATTCAGTACTTC. This encodes CASSQDGLAKNIQYF.

The chain links TRBV5-6 to TRBJ2-1; the match to TRBD2 covers 9 bases. The germline CDR1 and CDR2 sequences are SGHDT and YYEEEE. V trimming: 0 bases; J trimming: 8 bases; junction bases outside the gene matches: 6. This CDR3 comprises 15 residues. Written as DNA, the CDR3 is TGTGCCAGCAGCTTGGGAGTAGCGGGAGTATATGAGCAGTTCTTC. This codes for CASSLGVAGVYEQFF.

This chain uses TRBV9 with TRBJ2-1; 13 nucleotides agree with TRBD2. The germline V gene encodes CDR1 SGDLS and CDR2 YYNGEE. The V and J ends lost 2 bases and 6 bases, in that order; junction bases with no gene match: 8. The CDR3 contains 17 residues. This CDR3 reads CASSVSPRTSGSNEQFF. Here the CDR3 DNA reads TGTGCCAGCAGCGTGTCTCCCCGGACTAGCGGGAGCAATGAGCAGTTCTTC.

V is TRBV5-6 and J is TRBJ2-2; 7 bases map to TRBD1. The CDR3 runs to 16 residues. CDR1 and CDR2 (germline): SGHDT, YYEEEE. V shed 0 bases and J 4 bases; nucleotides not matched to a gene: 6. The CDR3 nucleotides read TGTGCCAGCAGCTTGGAGCTCACAGGGGCCACCGGGGAGCTGTTTTTT. It specifies CASSLELTGATGELFF.

The V call is TRBV28, the J call TRBJ2-7; D remains unclear. Germline CDR1 is MDHEN and CDR2 is SYDVKM. The V and J ends lost 8 bases and 2 bases respectively, with 13 bases between them. This CDR3 is built from 13 residues. The CDR3 spells CASRRTEAYEQYF. CDR3 in DNA: TGTGCCAGCCGAAGGACGGAAGCCTACGAGCAGTACTTC.

The chain joins TRBV7-9 to TRBJ1-5; no clear D gene. Between the trimmed V and J ends, which lost 6 bases and 0 bases, there was a span of 15 bases. This CDR3 has 16 residues. In germline, CDR1 is SEHNR, CDR2 FQNEAQ (reference sequence). The CDR3: CASSPPETPSNQPQHF. The CDR3 region has the DNA TGTGCCAGCAGTCCGCCGGAGACACCTAGCAATCAGCCCCAGCATTTT.